This T cell receptor (beta chain) came from a study of blood T cell repertoires in COVID-19. Turning to the study itself: The samples span acute and convalescent COVID-19 from the United States, Italy and Spain. Sample material is recorded as cDNA or gDNA derived from T cells, B-cell-depleted T cells, or PBMCs.

Per the original data handling: For nucleated cells, counts were estimated from reference gene primer amplification. Here immunoSEQ multiplex PCR was the method, and the copy in TCRdb shows in-frame clones only, minus some. The V and J calls and the clone size are those of that table, but D and trimming were determined from the DNA. Of under 250,000 clones in the sample, around 84% are singletons; the top ten hold 5.1%. The CDR3 sequence is 18 residues long. Per the germline V gene, CDR1 is SGHDT and CDR2 is YYEEEE. V shed 1 base and J 0 bases; nucleotides not matched to a gene: 3. The chain uses TRBV5-6 and TRBJ2-2; 13 positions agree with TRBD2. The clonotype originates from a woman aged 55-70 years who had recovered from COVID-19. The sample taken for sequencing was peripheral blood. CDR3 in amino acids: CASSLPGLAGTNTGELFF. Here the CDR3 DNA reads TGTGCCAGCAGCTTGCCGGGACTAGCGGGGACGAACACCGGGGAGCTGTTTTTT. Based on the CDR3 plus reference TRBV5-6 and TRBJ2-2, the full variable domain is DAGVTQSPTHLIKTRGQQVTLRCSPKSGHDTVSWYQQALGQGPQFIFQYYEEEERQRGNFPDRFSGHQFPNYSSELNVNALLLGDSALYLCASSLPGLAGTNTGELFFGEGSRLTVL.